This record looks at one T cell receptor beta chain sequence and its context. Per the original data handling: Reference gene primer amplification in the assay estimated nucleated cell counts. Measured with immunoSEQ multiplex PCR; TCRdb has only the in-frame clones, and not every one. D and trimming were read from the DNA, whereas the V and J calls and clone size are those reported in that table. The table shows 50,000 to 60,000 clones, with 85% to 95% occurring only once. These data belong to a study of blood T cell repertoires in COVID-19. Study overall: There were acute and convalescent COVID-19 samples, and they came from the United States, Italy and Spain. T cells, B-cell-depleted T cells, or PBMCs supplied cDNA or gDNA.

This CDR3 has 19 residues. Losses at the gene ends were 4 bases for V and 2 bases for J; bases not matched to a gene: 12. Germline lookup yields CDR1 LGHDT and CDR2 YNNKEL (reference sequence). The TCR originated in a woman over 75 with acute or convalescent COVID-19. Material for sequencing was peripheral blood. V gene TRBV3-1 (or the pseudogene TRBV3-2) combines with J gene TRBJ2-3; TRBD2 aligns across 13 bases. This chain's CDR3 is CASSLTGLAGVGYTDTQYF. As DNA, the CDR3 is TGTGCCAGCAGCCTCACAGGACTAGCGGGAGTGGGTTACACAGATACGCAGTATTTT.